Presented here are 23 T cell receptor beta chains from one specimen sequenced in a study of regulatory T cells in long-lasting Graves disease. The time point was: persistent/refractory GD, antithyroid drugs over 5 years with positive TRAb. PBMC RNA served as the TCR library source. The TCR beta library used iRepertoire HTBI primers with Arm-PCR amplification of CDR3. TCRdb fed the multiplex PCR reads into MiXCR, producing one record per CDR3 protein. The sample contains approximately 380,000 distinct CDR3 sequences, less than 25% of which appear only once. The sample consisted of peripheral blood mononuclear cells (PBMCs), taken when the disease was refractory, from a patient treated with antithyroid drugs. These receptors all come from a female donor with Graves disease.

V is TRBV7-2 and J is TRBJ2-7; the D is unclear. The V end was cut by 5 bases, the J end by 1 base, with 12 bases between. The germline gives CDR1 SGHTA, CDR2 FQGNSA. CDR3 length: 14 amino acids. The CDR3: CASSRGMGSYEQYF. In DNA form, the CDR3 reads TGTGCCAGCAGCCGCGGCATGGGTTCCTACGAGCAGTACTTC.

J is TRBJ1-1 and V is TRBV25-1; D possibly corresponds to TRBD1 (5 bases). Between the trimmed V and J ends, which lost 8 bases and 10 bases, there was a span of 29 bases. CDR3 size: 16 residues. CDR1 is MGHDK and CDR2 is SYGVNS in the germline V gene. CDR3 nucleotides: TGTGCCAGCGATGGCCTGGGGGAGGCCAAACAGCCGCGAGCTTTCTTT. Translating it yields CASDGLGEAKQPRAFF.

V and J are TRBV5-6 and TRBJ2-1; 13 bases map to TRBD2. Germline CDR1 reads SGHDT; CDR2 reads YYEEEE. V shed 4 bases, J shed 9 bases, and the junction held 10 bases outside the gene matches. This CDR3 comprises 16 residues. CDR3: CASSGWTSGRIGEQFF. The CDR3 DNA reads as TGTGCCAGCAGCGGATGGACTAGCGGGAGAATCGGTGAGCAGTTCTTC.

This clonotype was picked up many times. The genes are TRBV28 and TRBJ2-5, with D possibly called TRBD1 or TRBD2 (5 bases each). CDR1 MDHEN and CDR2 SYDVKM come from the germline V gene. There are 17 residues in the CDR3. V shed 3 bases and J shed 4 bases, with 21 bases lying between them. The DNA of the CDR3 is TGTGCCAGCAGTTTCCGTTTGCAGGGAGTGAGAGGAGAGACCCAGTACTTC. This gives the protein CASSFRLQGVRGETQYF. Complete variable domain (other parts from reference TRBV28 and TRBJ2-5): DVKVTQSSRYLVKRTGEKVFLECVQDMDHENMFWYRQDPGLGLRLIYFSYDVKMKEKGDIPEGYSVSREKKERFSLILESASTNQTSMYLCASSFRLQGVRGETQYFGPGTRLLVL.

V gene TRBV10-3 combines with J gene TRBJ2-7; no firm D call. CDR1 ENHRY and CDR2 SYGVKD come from the germline V gene. The V end was cut by 0 bases, the J end by 0 bases, with 6 bases between. The CDR3 spans 14 residues. CDR3 bases: TGTGCCATCAGTGAGTCGGAGAGCTCCTACGAGCAGTACTTC. Translating it yields CAISESESSYEQYF.

The sample holds a few counts of this clonotype. The chain couples TRBV29-1 to TRBJ1-2, with 8 nucleotides matching TRBD1. Germline V gene data show CDR1 as SQVTM and CDR2 as ANQGSEA. The CDR3 is 13 residues long. V was pared by 7 bases and J by 4 bases, with 8 bases of the junction left unmatched. Written as DNA, the CDR3 is TGCAGCGCCGAAACAGGGGGGGCCTATGGCTACACCTTC. Protein product: CSAETGGAYGYTF.

In its sample, this clonotype was seen many times. The chain uses TRBV6-1 and TRBJ1-5; maybe TRBD1 (5 bases). Trimming took 6 bases from V and 6 from J, leaving 24 bases between them. Germline CDR1 and CDR2: MNHNS and SASEGT. The CDR3 runs 17 residues. CDR3: CASRRDGPGTLIQPQHF. The CDR3 region has the DNA TGTGCCAGCAGAAGAGATGGACCAGGGACCCTAATTCAGCCCCAGCATTTT.

Comment on this clonotype: Given a much more abundant clone one base away, this may be a read error. The J gene is TRBJ2-7, the V gene TRBV7-2; no definite D call. From germline, CDR1 is SGHTA and CDR2 FQGNSA. The CDR3 extends over 14 amino acids. The V end lost 0 bases, the J end lost 7 bases, and 13 bases lay between the germline ends. The CDR3 here is CASSLAFGQREQYF. CDR3 DNA sequence: TGTGCCAGCAGCTTAGCCTTTGGCCAGAGGGAGCAGTACTTC. Filled out from reference TRBV7-2 and TRBJ2-7, the complete variable domain reads GAGVSQSPSNKVTEKGKDVELRCDPISGHTALYWYRQSLGQGLEFLIYFQGNSAPDKSGLPSDRFSAERTGGSVSTLTIQRTQQEDSAVYLCASSLAFGQREQYFGPGTRLTVT.

There are a few counts of this clonotype. J is TRBJ1-1 and V is TRBV15; 10 bases map to TRBD1. The CDR3 length is 15 residues. V trimming: 0 bases; J trimming: 5 bases; junction bases outside the gene matches: 3. The V gene's germline CDR1 is LNHNV and CDR2 YYDKDF (reference sequence). The CDR3 DNA is TGTGCCACCAGCAGAGACAGGACAGGGGGGACTGAAGCTTTCTTT. Translated, it gives CATSRDRTGGTEAFF.

The chain uses TRBV5-1 and TRBJ2-5; weak D call: TRBD2 (5 bases). The CDR3 spans 13 residues. CDR1 is SGHRS, CDR2 YFSETQ, per germline. V was cut by 0 bases and J by 7 bases, with 10 bases left in between. CDR3 loop: CASSLVAEGTQYF. As DNA, the CDR3 is TGCGCCAGCAGCTTGGTTGCTGAGGGGACCCAGTACTTC.

The CDR3 spells CASLSTGRTSYEQYF. DNA for the CDR3: TGTGCCAGCCTCTCGACGGGACGGACCTCCTACGAGCAGTACTTC. V is TRBV6-1 and J is TRBJ2-7; D tentatively reads TRBD1 or TRBD2 (5 bases each). The CDR3 is 15 residues long. The germline V gene encodes CDR1 MNHNS and CDR2 SASEGT. V lost 8 bases and J lost 0, with 17 bases in between.

A few counts support this clonotype. This rearrangement joins TRBV4-3 to TRBJ2-5, with D perhaps being TRBD1 or TRBD2 (7 bases each). CDR1 LGHNA and CDR2 YSLEER come from the germline V gene. Trimming pared 3 bases from V and 4 bases from J, leaving 18 bases between. The CDR3 totals 16 residues. The CDR3 reads CASSQGRGGLPETQYF. As DNA, the CDR3 is TGCGCCAGCAGCCAGGGCAGGGGGGGACTACCAGAGACCCAGTACTTC.

The table lists this clonotype with a few counts. CDR3 nucleotides: TGTGCCTGCCGTGGAGGATCCTACGAGCAGTACTTC. Its protein product is CACRGGSYEQYF. This chain links TRBV30 with TRBJ2-7; the D gene is possibly TRBD2 (5 bases). V lost 6 bases to trimming and J lost 1 base, with 10 bases between them. This CDR3 has 12 residues. From germline, CDR1 is GTSNPN and CDR2 SVGIG (reference sequence).

This clonotype was observed at least ten times. The chain recombines TRBV7-2 with TRBJ2-5; possible D gene TRBD2, 5 bases. The V and J ends lost 5 bases and 1 base respectively, with 11 bases between them. The V gene's germline CDR1 is SGHTA and CDR2 FQGNSA. The CDR3 is made up of 14 amino acids. The CDR3 DNA is TGTGCCAGCAGCCAAAGCGGAGTCCAAGAGACCCAGTACTTC. It specifies CASSQSGVQETQYF.

This clonotype was recorded at least ten times. The rearrangement uses TRBV28 and TRBJ1-1; TRBD1 aligns across 10 bases. The CDR3 has 17 amino acids. CDR1 is MDHEN and CDR2 is SYDVKM in the germline V gene. The V and J ends lost 3 bases and 0 bases, in that order; junction bases with no gene match: 7. CDR3 region: CASSLVPGQGMNTEAFF. The CDR3 region has the DNA TGTGCCAGCAGTTTGGTACCGGGACAGGGGATGAACACTGAAGCTTTCTTT.

The gene calls are TRBV19 and TRBJ2-2; a possible D gene is TRBD1 (5 bases). This CDR3 has 14 residues. V was pared by 3 bases and J by 1 base, with 6 bases between. Per germline, CDR1 LNHDA and CDR2 SQIVND (reference sequence). The CDR3 region has the DNA TGTGCCAGTAGTATGGGGCTGAACACCGGGGAGCTGTTTTTT. It encodes CASSMGLNTGELFF.

The chain couples TRBV7-9 to TRBJ2-4; TRBD1 might be the D (5 bases). Germline CDR1 reads SEHNR; CDR2 reads FQNEAQ (reference sequence). The V and J ends lost 5 bases and 12 bases respectively, with 17 bases between them. This CDR3 has 13 residues. CDR3 amino acids: CASSPNPGQAQYF. CDR3 nucleotide sequence: TGTGCCAGCAGCCCAAACCCTGGACAAGCTCAGTACTTC.

To note about this clonotype: A much larger clone sits a single nucleotide away, making a read error possible. J is TRBJ1-5 and V is TRBV12-3 or TRBV12-4; no clear D gene. The CDR3 spans 14 residues. The CDR3 protein is CASSLRFRNQLQHF. As DNA, the CDR3 is TGTGCCAGCAGTCTCCGGTTTCGCAATCAGCTCCAGCATTTT.

The genes are TRBV12-3 or TRBV12-4 and TRBJ2-1, with 8 nucleotides matching TRBD1. The V gene end was trimmed by 6 bases and the J gene end by 6 bases; junction bases not matched to a gene: 10. CDR3 length equals 15 residues. CDR3 nucleotide sequence: TGTGCCAGCAGCTCGGACAGGGAGAGATCCAATGAGCAGTTCTTC. Amino acid sequence: CASSSDRERSNEQFF.

This clonotype has a count of ten or more. The chain employs TRBV20-1 and TRBJ1-5; 7 bases align to TRBD1. The trim removed 5 bases at V and 1 base at J, leaving 2 bases unmatched. Germline V gives CDR1 DFQATT, CDR2 SNEGSKA (reference sequence). This CDR3 is 13 amino acids long. The CDR3 loop reads CSARQGSNQPQHF. CDR3 nucleotides: TGCAGTGCTCGACAGGGAAGCAATCAGCCCCAGCATTTT.

This clonotype has a count of ten or more. The genes are TRBV6-5 and TRBJ2-7; D not resolved. The CDR3 covers 17 residues. Between the trimmed V and J ends, which lost 3 bases and 3 bases, there was a span of 21 bases. In germline, CDR1 is MNHEY, CDR2 SVGAGI. This CDR3 is CASSYGRKNPSCYEQYF. In nucleotides, the CDR3 is TGTGCCAGCAGTTATGGACGCAAAAATCCCTCTTGCTACGAGCAGTACTTC.

The CDR3: CSVGGGQGGNYGYTF. The CDR3 DNA reads TGCAGCGTTGGAGGGGGACAGGGAGGTAACTATGGCTACACCTTC. This sequence joins TRBV29-1 and TRBJ1-2; the match to TRBD1 covers 9 bases. The CDR3 is 15 residues long. Germline loops: CDR1 SQVTM, CDR2 ANQGSEA. The V gene end was trimmed by 4 bases and the J gene end by 1 base; junction bases not matched to a gene: 7.

This clonotype was seen a few times. CDR3 region: CSAAGPSGRETQYF. The CDR3 DNA sequence: TGCAGTGCTGCCGGCCCTAGCGGAAGGGAGACCCAGTACTTC. This chain connects TRBV20-1 to TRBJ2-5; TRBD2 agrees at 7 bases. Trimming took 5 bases from V and 5 from J; bases not matched to a gene: 11. Looked up from germline, CDR1 is DFQATT and CDR2 is SNEGSKA (reference sequence). This CDR3 has 14 amino acids.